This TCR beta chain is from a study of identical twins. Study conclusions and caveats: For monozygotic twins, models underestimated out-of-frame TCR alpha sharing.

Only a few counts were recorded for this clonotype. Its antigen is currently unknown. This CDR3 region has 17 residues. The J segment lost 0 bases and the V segment lost 5 bases, leaving 9 bases of the junction unmatched. Germline-derived CDR1 and CDR2 are MNHEY and SVGEGT. TCRdb analysed the 5' RACE reads with MiXCR anew, one entry per CDR3 protein. Of some 790,000 distinct CDR3 sequences listed, about 20% are singletons. This sample was also put to use in a study of T cells expressing NK-cell markers. That investigation notes: In several experiments, an anti-gamma-delta TCR antibody restricted sorting to alpha-beta TCR T cells. Each of over 5 donors carried dominant NKG2C+ clonotypes accounting for about 1.0-8% of CD8+ T cells.

The chain combines TRBV6-2 or TRBV6-3 with TRBJ2-5; 10 bases align to TRBD2. The clonotype originates from a woman aged 18 to 35 in good health. Sequences were obtained from PBMCs. CDR3 protein: CASSLTGLAAYQETQYF. Here the CDR3 DNA reads TGTGCCAGCAGTCTAACTGGACTAGCGGCATACCAAGAGACCCAGTACTTC.